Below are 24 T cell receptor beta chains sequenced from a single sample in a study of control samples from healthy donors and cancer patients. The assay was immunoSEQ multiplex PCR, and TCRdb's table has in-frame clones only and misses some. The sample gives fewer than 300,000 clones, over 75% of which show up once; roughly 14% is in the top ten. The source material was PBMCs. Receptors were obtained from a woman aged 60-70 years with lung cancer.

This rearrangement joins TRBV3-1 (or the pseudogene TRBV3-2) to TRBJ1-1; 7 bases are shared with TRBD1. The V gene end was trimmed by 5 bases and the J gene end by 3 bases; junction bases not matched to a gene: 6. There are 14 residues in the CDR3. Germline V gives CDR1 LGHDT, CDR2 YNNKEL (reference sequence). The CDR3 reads CASSRGPGDTEAFF. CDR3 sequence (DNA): TGTGCCAGCAGCAGGGGGCCCGGGGACACTGAAGCTTTCTTT.

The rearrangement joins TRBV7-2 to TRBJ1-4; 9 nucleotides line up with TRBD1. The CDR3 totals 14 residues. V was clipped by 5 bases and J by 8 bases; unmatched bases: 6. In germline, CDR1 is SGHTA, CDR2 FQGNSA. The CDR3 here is CASSKQGAREKLFF. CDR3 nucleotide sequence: TGTGCCAGCAGCAAACAGGGGGCTCGGGAAAAACTGTTTTTT.

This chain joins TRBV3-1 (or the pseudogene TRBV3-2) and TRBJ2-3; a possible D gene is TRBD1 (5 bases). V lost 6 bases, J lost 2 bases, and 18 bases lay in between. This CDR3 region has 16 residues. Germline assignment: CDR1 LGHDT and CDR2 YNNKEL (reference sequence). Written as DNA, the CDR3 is TGTGCCAGCAGTCTTCGACAGACCTCCCTCACAGATACGCAGTATTTT. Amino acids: CASSLRQTSLTDTQYF.

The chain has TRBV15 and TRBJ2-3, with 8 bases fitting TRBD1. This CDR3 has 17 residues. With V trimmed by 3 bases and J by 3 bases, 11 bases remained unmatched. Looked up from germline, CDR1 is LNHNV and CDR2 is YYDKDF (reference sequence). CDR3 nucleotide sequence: TGTGCCACCAGCAGGATCAGGGGGCAAGCGAGGACAGATACGCAGTATTTT. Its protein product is CATSRIRGQARTDTQYF.

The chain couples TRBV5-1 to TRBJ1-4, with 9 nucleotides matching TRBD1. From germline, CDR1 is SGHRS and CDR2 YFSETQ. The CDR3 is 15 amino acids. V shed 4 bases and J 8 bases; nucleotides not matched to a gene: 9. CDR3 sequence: CASSPGQGYREKLFF. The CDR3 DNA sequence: TGCGCCAGCAGCCCGGGACAGGGCTATCGGGAAAAACTGTTTTTT.

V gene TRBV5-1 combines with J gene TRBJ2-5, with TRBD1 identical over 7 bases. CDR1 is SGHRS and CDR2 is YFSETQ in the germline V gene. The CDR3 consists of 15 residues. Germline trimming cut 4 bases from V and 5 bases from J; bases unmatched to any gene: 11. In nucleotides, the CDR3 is TGCGCCAGCAGCCCAGGACAGGCGTGGCAGGAGACCCAGTACTTC. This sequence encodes CASSPGQAWQETQYF.

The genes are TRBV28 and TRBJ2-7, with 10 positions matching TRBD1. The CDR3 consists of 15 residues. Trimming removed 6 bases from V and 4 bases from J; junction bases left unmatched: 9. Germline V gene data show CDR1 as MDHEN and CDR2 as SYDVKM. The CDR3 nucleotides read TGTGCCAGCAGAGGGGACAGGGGTAGAGGGTACGAGCAGTACTTC. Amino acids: CASRGDRGRGYEQYF.

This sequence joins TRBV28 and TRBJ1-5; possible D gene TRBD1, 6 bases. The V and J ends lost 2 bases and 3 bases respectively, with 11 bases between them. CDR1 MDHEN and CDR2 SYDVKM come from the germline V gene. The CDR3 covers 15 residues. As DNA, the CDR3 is TGTGCCAGCAGTTTAGAGGGGGGCCTCAATCAGCCCCAGCATTTT. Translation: CASSLEGGLNQPQHF.

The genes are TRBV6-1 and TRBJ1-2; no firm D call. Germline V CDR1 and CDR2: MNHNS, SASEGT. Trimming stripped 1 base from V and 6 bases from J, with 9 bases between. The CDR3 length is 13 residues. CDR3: CASSEGLSDGYTF. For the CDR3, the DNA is TGTGCCAGCAGTGAAGGCCTCTCGGATGGCTACACCTTC.

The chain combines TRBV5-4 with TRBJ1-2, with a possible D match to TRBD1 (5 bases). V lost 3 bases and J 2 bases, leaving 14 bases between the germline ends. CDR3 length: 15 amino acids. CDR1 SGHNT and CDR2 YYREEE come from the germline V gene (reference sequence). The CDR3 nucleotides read TGTGCCAGCAGCTCGGCGGGGGGGATCAACTATGGCTACACCTTC. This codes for CASSSAGGINYGYTF.

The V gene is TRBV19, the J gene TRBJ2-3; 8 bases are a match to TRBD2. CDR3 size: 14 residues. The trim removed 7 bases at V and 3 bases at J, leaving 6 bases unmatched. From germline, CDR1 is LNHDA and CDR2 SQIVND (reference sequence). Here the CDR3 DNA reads TGTGCCAGTAACCGGGGGGGGAGTACAGATACGCAGTATTTT. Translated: CASNRGGSTDTQYF.

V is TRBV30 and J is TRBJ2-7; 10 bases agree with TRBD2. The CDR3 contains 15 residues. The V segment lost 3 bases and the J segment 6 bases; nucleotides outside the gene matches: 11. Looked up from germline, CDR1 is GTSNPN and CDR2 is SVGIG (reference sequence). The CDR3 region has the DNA TGTGCCTGGAGCACCGGGCTAGCGGGAGTGGGCGAGCAGTACTTC. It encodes CAWSTGLAGVGEQYF.

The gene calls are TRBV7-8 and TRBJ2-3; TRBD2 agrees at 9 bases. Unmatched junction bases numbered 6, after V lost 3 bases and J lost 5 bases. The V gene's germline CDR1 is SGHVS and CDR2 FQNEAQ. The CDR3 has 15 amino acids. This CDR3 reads CASSFGREGRDTQYF. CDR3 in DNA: TGTGCCAGCAGCTTTGGGCGGGAGGGCCGAGATACGCAGTATTTT. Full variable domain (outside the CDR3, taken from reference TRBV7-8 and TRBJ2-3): GAGVSQSPRYKVAKRGQDVALRCDPISGHVSLFWYQQALGQGPEFLTYFQNEAQLDKSGLPSDRFFAERPEGSVSTLKIQRTQQEDSAVYLCASSFGREGRDTQYFGPGTRLTVL.

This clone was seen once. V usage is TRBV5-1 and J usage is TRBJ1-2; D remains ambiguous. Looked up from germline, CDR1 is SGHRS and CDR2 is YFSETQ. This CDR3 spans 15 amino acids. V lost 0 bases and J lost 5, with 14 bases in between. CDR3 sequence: CASSLGRLAPYGYTF. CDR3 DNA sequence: TGCGCCAGCAGCTTGGGACGTTTGGCCCCATATGGCTACACCTTC. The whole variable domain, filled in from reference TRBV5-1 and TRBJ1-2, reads KAGVTQTPRYLIKTRGQQVTLSCSPISGHRSVSWYQQTPGQGLQFLFEYFSETQRNKGNFPGRFSGRQFSNSRSEMNVSTLELGDSALYLCASSLGRLAPYGYTFGSGTRLTVV.

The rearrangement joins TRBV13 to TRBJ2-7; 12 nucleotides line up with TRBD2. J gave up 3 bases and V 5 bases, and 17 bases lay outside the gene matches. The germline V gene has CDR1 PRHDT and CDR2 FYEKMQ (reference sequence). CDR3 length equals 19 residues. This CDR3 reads CASSLSVWTSGDPGYEQYF. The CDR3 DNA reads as TGTGCCAGCAGCCTAAGTGTTTGGACTAGCGGGGACCCAGGCTACGAGCAGTACTTC.

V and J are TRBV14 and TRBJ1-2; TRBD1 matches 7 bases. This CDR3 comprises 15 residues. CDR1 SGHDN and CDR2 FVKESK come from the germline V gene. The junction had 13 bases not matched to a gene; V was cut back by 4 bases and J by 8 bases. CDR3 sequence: CASSLDLRGGRGYTF. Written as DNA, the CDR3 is TGTGCCAGCAGCCTCGATCTCAGGGGGGGAAGAGGCTACACCTTC.

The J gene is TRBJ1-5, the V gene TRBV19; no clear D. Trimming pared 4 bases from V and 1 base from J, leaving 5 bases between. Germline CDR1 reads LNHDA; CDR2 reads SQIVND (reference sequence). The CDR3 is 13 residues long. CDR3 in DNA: TGTGCCAGTAGTACCACGAGCAATCAGCCCCAGCATTTT. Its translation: CASSTTSNQPQHF.

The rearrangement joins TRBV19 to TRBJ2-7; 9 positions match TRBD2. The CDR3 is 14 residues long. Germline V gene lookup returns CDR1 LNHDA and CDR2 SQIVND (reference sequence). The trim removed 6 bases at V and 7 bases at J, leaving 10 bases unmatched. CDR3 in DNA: TGTGCCAGTAGGGCTAGCGGGATAACGGGAGAGCAGTACTTC. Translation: CASRASGITGEQYF.

The CDR3 nucleotides read TGTGCCAGCAGCTTGGACTTAAGGGGCACAGATACGCAGTATTTT. Amino acid sequence: CASSLDLRGTDTQYF. The chain employs TRBV5-4 and TRBJ2-3; D unresolved. Germline loops: CDR1 SGHNT, CDR2 YYREEE (reference sequence). This CDR3 is built from 15 residues. Trimming removed 0 bases from V and 1 base from J, with 9 bases in between. Full variable domain (rest looked up from reference TRBV5-4 and TRBJ2-3): ETGVTQSPTHLIKTRGQQVTLRCSSQSGHNTVSWYQQALGQGPQFIFQYYREEENGRGNFPPRFSGLQFPNYSSELNVNALELDDSALYLCASSLDLRGTDTQYFGPGTRLTVL.

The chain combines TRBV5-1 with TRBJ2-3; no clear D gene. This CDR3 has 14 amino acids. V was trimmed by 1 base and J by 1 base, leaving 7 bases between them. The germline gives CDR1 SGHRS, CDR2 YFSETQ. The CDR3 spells CASSLWSRTDTQYF. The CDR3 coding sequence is TGCGCCAGCAGCTTGTGGTCGCGCACAGATACGCAGTATTTT.

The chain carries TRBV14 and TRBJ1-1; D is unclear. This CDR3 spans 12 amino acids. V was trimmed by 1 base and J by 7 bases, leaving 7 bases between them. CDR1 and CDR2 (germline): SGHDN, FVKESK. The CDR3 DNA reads TGTGCCAGCAGCCAAGGCCCGGGTGAAGCTTTCTTT. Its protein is CASSQGPGEAFF.

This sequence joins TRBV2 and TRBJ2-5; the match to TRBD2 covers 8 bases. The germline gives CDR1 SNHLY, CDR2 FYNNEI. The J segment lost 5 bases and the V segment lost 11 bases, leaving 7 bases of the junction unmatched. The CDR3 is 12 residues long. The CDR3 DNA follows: TGTGCCGTTACTAGCGGAGGCGAGACCCAGTACTTC. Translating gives CAVTSGGETQYF.

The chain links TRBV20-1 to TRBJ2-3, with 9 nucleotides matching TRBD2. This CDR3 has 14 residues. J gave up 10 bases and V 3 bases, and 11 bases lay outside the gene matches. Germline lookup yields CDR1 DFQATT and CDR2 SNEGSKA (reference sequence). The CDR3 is CSASLAGGPRPQYF. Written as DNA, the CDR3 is TGCAGTGCTAGTTTGGCGGGGGGGCCGAGGCCGCAGTATTTT.

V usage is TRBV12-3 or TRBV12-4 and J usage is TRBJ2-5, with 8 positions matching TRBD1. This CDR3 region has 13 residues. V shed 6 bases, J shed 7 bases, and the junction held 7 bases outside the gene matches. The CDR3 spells CASSDRGVGTQYF. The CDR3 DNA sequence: TGTGCCAGCAGCGACAGGGGCGTTGGGACCCAGTACTTC.